A selection of T cell receptor beta chains follows, all from one sample in a study of OX40 agonist ivuxolimab in advanced cancers. Produced via immunoSEQ multiplex PCR; TCRdb's table is partial and in-frame only. The sample has some 40,000 clones; roughly 90% are singletons. The material was CD4+ or CD8+ T cells sorted from blood, obtained in a trial of the OX40 agonist ivuxolimab. The receptors were sampled from an adult with an advanced solid tumor such as melanoma, head and neck, liver or kidney cancer. CDR3s include the opening cysteine and the closing phenylalanine or tryptophan. D genes are given only for firm matches. Only some rows state a clone size, as once, few, many or a class for expanded clones.

- | - | TRBJ1-1 | TRBV19 | CASSDIQRGTEAFF | TGTGCCAGTAGCGACATCCAGCGGGGGACTGAAGCTTTCTTT
- | - | TRBJ2-7 | TRBV27 | CASRDPSYEQYF | TGTGCCAGCAGAGACCCTTCCTACGAGCAGTACTTC
- | - | TRBJ2-7 | TRBV4-1 | CASSQDRGFYEQYF | TGCGCCAGCAGCCAAGATCGGGGATTCTACGAGCAGTACTTC
medium-sized | - | TRBJ2-1 | TRBV29-1 | CSVVGDEGTRWENEQFF | TGCAGCGTTGTGGGGGACGAAGGAACGCGATGGGAGAATGAGCAGTTCTTC
- | TRBD1 | TRBJ1-2 | TRBV5-4 | CASSSRDRDLAYGYTF | TGTGCCAGCAGCTCCCGGGACAGGGACCTCGCCTATGGCTACACCTTC
- | - | TRBJ1-3 | TRBV5-1 | CASRDSSGNTIYF | TGCGCCAGCCGGGACTCCTCTGGAAACACCATATATTTT
- | TRBD2 | TRBJ2-1 | TRBV7-2 | CASSQTSGGRNEQFF | TGTGCCAGCAGCCAGACTAGCGGGGGTAGGAATGAGCAGTTCTTC
- | - | TRBJ1-5 | TRBV6-5 | CASSPQSVIQPQHF | TGTGCCAGCAGCCCACAGAGCGTAATTCAGCCCCAGCATTTT
- | TRBD2 | TRBJ2-7 | TRBV15 | CATSPGGEGPYEQYF | TGTGCCACCAGCCCGGGGGGGGAGGGCCCCTACGAGCAGTACTTC
- | - | TRBJ2-1 | TRBV27 | CASSFDYYNEQFF | TGTGCCAGCAGTTTCGACTACTACAATGAGCAGTTCTTC
- | - | TRBJ2-3 | TRBV6-6 | CASSYYGKGNTDTQYF | TGTGCCAGCAGTTATTATGGGAAGGGGAACACAGATACGCAGTATTTT
- | - | TRBJ1-1 | TRBV7-3 | CAAKFGDSRSEAFF | TGTGCCGCAAAATTCGGGGATAGTCGTTCTGAAGCTTTCTTT
- | - | TRBJ2-1 | TRBV21-1 | CASSKRTGGDEQFF | TGTGCCAGCAGCAAAAGGACAGGGGGCGATGAGCAGTTCTTC
- | - | TRBJ2-1 | TRBV25-1 | CASSELGRTSSYNEQFF | TGTGCCAGCAGTGAATTAGGCAGAACATCCTCCTACAATGAGCAGTTCTTC
- | TRBD2 | TRBJ2-1 | TRBV7-2 | CASSLVGGPYNEQFF | TGTGCCAGCAGCTTAGTGGGAGGGCCCTACAATGAGCAGTTCTTC
- | TRBD1 | TRBJ1-2 | TRBV6-1 | CASSDGAGGGYGYTF | TGTGCCAGCAGTGATGGGGCAGGGGGCGGCTATGGCTACACCTTC
- | TRBD1 | TRBJ1-4 | TRBV19 | CASREDRGRDEKLFF | TGTGCCAGTAGGGAAGACAGGGGACGGGATGAAAAACTGTTTTTT
- | - | TRBJ1-6 | TRBV6-5 | CASGVEAYSPLHF | TGTGCCAGCGGCGTTGAGGCGTATTCACCCCTCCACTTT
- | TRBD2 | TRBJ2-3 | TRBV6-1 | CASSEAPSGGNADTQYF | TGTGCCAGCAGTGAAGCGCCTAGCGGGGGGAACGCAGATACGCAGTATTTT
- | TRBD2 | TRBJ2-7 | TRBV5-1 | CASSSGGVSYEQYF | TGCGCCAGCAGCAGCGGGGGTGTGTCGTACGAGCAGTACTTC
- | - | TRBJ2-1 | TRBV7-2 | CASSLGLLLSSDEQFF | TGTGCCAGCAGCTTAGGACTCCTACTATCGTCGGATGAGCAGTTCTTC
- | - | TRBJ1-5 | TRBV2 | CASSDLVDTLISNQPQHF | TGTGCCAGCAGTGACCTGGTGGACACCCTAATTAGCAATCAGCCCCAGCATTTT
- | - | TRBJ2-5 | TRBV27 | CASSFWQGAETQYF | TGTGCCAGCAGTTTCTGGCAGGGTGCGGAGACCCAGTACTTC
- | - | TRBJ2-1 | TRBV6-1 | CASSEDWSSYNEQFF | TGTGCCAGCAGTGAAGACTGGAGCTCCTACAATGAGCAGTTCTTC
- | TRBD2 | TRBJ2-5 | TRBV4-1 | CASSQPSGRWETQYF | TGCGCCAGCAGCCAGCCTAGCGGGAGGTGGGAGACCCAGTACTTC
- | TRBD1 | TRBJ2-5 | TRBV7-9 | CASNEPGDRARQTQYF | TGTGCCAGCAACGAACCCGGGGACAGGGCAAGACAGACCCAGTACTTC